Listed below are T cell receptor beta chains from one sample, sequenced in a study of T cells in Graves' hyperthyroidism and ophthalmopathy. TCRdb redid the calling of the multiplex PCR reads with MiXCR, one entry per CDR3 protein. The profile shows approximately 400,000 distinct CDR3 sequences, approximately 14% of them singletons. Sequencing input: blood. These receptors were obtained from a woman between 18 and 30 years old with Graves' hyperthyroidism. Each CDR3 is given with its conserved first and last residue. The D gene is left open where the match is weak. Size values are once, few and many counts, or a class for expanded clones, and some rows have none.

length: 16; D: TRBD2; J: TRBJ2-5; V: TRBV24-1; size: many; CDR3: CATEGAEASGQETQYF; DNA: TGTGCCACTGAGGGAGCGGAGGCTAGCGGGCAAGAGACCCAGTACTTC
length: 12; D: NA; J: TRBJ2-5; V: TRBV29-1; size: many; CDR3: CSVGDSSETQYF; DNA: TGCAGCGTTGGCGACAGCTCCGAGACCCAGTACTTC
length: 18; D: TRBD1; J: TRBJ1-2; V: TRBV6-6; size: many; CDR3: CASSYSGGQGAPIYGYTF; DNA: TGTGCCAGCAGTTACTCGGGGGGACAGGGGGCCCCTATCTATGGCTACACCTTC
length: 18; D: NA; J: TRBJ2-1; V: TRBV19; size: NA; CDR3: CASSPGGLGVRGSNEQFF; DNA: TGTGCCAGTAGCCCGGGGGGTTTGGGTGTCAGGGGGAGCAATGAGCAGTTCTTC
length: 15; D: TRBD2; J: TRBJ2-5; V: TRBV5-4; size: NA; CDR3: CASGSSGGPQETQYF; DNA: TGTGCCAGCGGCTCTAGCGGGGGGCCACAAGAGACCCAGTACTTC
length: 14; D: NA; J: TRBJ2-1; V: TRBV3-1; size: many; CDR3: CASSQEPPRGEQFF; DNA: TGTGCCAGCAGCCAAGAACCCCCTAGGGGTGAGCAGTTCTTC
length: 15; D: TRBD2; J: TRBJ2-3; V: TRBV6-5; size: many; CDR3: CASSYGGGATDTQYF; DNA: TGTGCCAGCAGTTACGGCGGGGGGGCCACAGATACGCAGTATTTT
length: 17; D: TRBD1; J: TRBJ1-5; V: TRBV27; size: many; CDR3: CASRPGGQGGSNQPQHF; DNA: TGTGCCAGCAGACCAGGGGGACAGGGAGGTAGCAATCAGCCCCAGCATTTT
length: 14; D: NA; J: TRBJ1-4; V: TRBV12-3/TRBV12-4; size: NA; CDR3: CASSLGLTNEKLFF; DNA: TGTGCCAGCAGTTTGGGCCTAACTAATGAGAAACTGTTTTTT
length: 14; D: NA; J: TRBJ2-2; V: TRBV28; size: many; CDR3: CASTLWDSGGELFF; DNA: TGTGCCAGCACCCTCTGGGACTCCGGGGGGGAGCTGTTTTTT
length: 17; D: TRBD2; J: TRBJ2-1; V: TRBV12-3/TRBV12-4; size: once; CDR3: CASSQGLAGAGGFEQFF; DNA: TGTGCCAGCAGCCAAGGACTAGCGGGAGCTGGGGGGTTTGAGCAGTTCTTC
length: 13; D: TRBD2; J: TRBJ2-7; V: TRBV20-1; size: many; CDR3: CSARRLASVEQYF; DNA: TGCAGTGCTAGAAGACTAGCTTCCGTCGAGCAGTACTTC
length: 13; D: NA; J: TRBJ2-3; V: TRBV20-1; size: many; CDR3: CSASQGSTDTQYF; DNA: TGCAGTGCTAGTCAGGGTAGCACAGATACGCAGTATTTT
length: 17; D: NA; J: TRBJ1-3; V: TRBV12-3/TRBV12-4; size: many; CDR3: CASSRLHRSDSGNTIYF; DNA: TGTGCCAGCAGTCGCCTGCACAGGTCAGACTCTGGAAACACCATATATTTT
length: 13; D: NA; J: TRBJ2-3; V: TRBV28; size: many; CDR3: CASSTAGTDTQYF; DNA: TGTGCCAGCAGTACCGCAGGGACAGATACGCAGTATTTT
length: 12; D: NA; J: TRBJ2-2; V: TRBV11-2; size: many; CDR3: CASSLPTGELFF; DNA: TGTGCCAGCAGCTTACCGACCGGGGAGCTGTTTTTT
length: 19; D: NA; J: TRBJ2-6; V: TRBV11-2; size: many; CDR3: CASSLLPAGATSGANVLTF; DNA: TGTGCCAGCAGCTTATTACCCGCAGGCGCAACCTCTGGGGCCAACGTCCTGACTTTC
length: 15; D: TRBD2; J: TRBJ2-5; V: TRBV2; size: many; CDR3: CASSETGTKRETQCF; DNA: TGTGCCAGCAGTGAAACTGGGACTAAAAGAGAGACCCAGTGCTTC
length: 14; D: NA; J: TRBJ1-1; V: TRBV11-3; size: many; CDR3: CASSFDRMNTEAFF; DNA: TGTGCCAGCAGCTTTGACAGGATGAACACTGAAGCTTTCTTT
length: 15; D: NA; J: TRBJ2-1; V: TRBV28; size: many; CDR3: CASSLRRGSYNEQFF; DNA: TGTGCCAGCAGTTTAAGGCGGGGCTCCTACAATGAGCAGTTCTTC
length: 16; D: NA; J: TRBJ1-1; V: TRBV6-1; size: many; CDR3: CASNPLGADKNTEAFF; DNA: TGTGCCAGCAACCCCTTGGGAGCCGATAAGAACACTGAAGCTTTCTTT
length: 14; D: TRBD2; J: TRBJ2-5; V: TRBV19; size: NA; CDR3: CASSTLADQETQYF; DNA: TGTGCCAGTAGTACACTAGCGGACCAAGAGACCCAGTACTTC
length: 14; D: NA; J: TRBJ2-2; V: TRBV27; size: many; CDR3: CASSLSPLPGELFF; DNA: TGTGCCAGCAGTTTATCGCCCCTTCCCGGGGAGCTGTTTTTT
length: 17; D: TRBD1; J: TRBJ1-4; V: TRBV9; size: NA; CDR3: CASSPRGGGQGDEKLFF; DNA: TGTGCCAGCAGCCCCAGGGGTGGGGGACAGGGAGATGAAAAACTGTTTTTT
length: 17; D: TRBD2; J: TRBJ2-1; V: TRBV10-3; size: NA; CDR3: CAISESTNGRGVNEQFF; DNA: TGTGCCATCAGTGAGTCGACAAACGGGAGGGGGGTCAATGAGCAGTTCTTC
length: 13; D: NA; J: TRBJ2-2; V: TRBV7-3; size: many; CDR3: CASSSRSFGELFF; DNA: TGTGCCAGCAGCTCCCGCTCCTTCGGGGAGCTGTTTTTT
length: 16; D: TRBD1; J: TRBJ1-4; V: TRBV5-6; size: NA; CDR3: CASSSLGTGQGEKLFF; DNA: TGTGCCAGCAGCTCTCTTGGGACAGGGCAAGGTGAAAAACTGTTTTTT
length: 15; D: TRBD2; J: TRBJ2-1; V: TRBV9; size: few; CDR3: CASSDLAASYNEQFF; DNA: TGTGCCAGCAGCGATCTAGCGGCCTCCTACAATGAGCAGTTCTTC
length: 13; D: NA; J: TRBJ1-2; V: TRBV3-1; size: many; CDR3: CASSQEGESGYTF; DNA: TGTGCCAGCAGCCAAGAGGGTGAGTCGGGCTACACCTTC
length: 16; D: NA; J: TRBJ2-2; V: TRBV5-1; size: many; CDR3: CASSPPRDSGTGELFF; DNA: TGCGCCAGCAGCCCCCCCCGGGACAGCGGGACCGGGGAGCTGTTTTTT
length: 12; D: TRBD1; J: TRBJ1-2; V: TRBV12-3/TRBV12-4; size: many; CDR3: CASSQGAGGYTF; DNA: TGTGCCAGCAGTCAGGGGGCTGGAGGCTACACCTTC
length: 14; D: TRBD1; J: TRBJ1-2; V: TRBV12-5; size: many; CDR3: CASGFPGGHYGYTF; DNA: TGTGCTAGTGGTTTTCCAGGGGGCCACTATGGCTACACCTTC
length: 16; D: NA; J: TRBJ2-3; V: TRBV13; size: many; CDR3: CASSLGVPGGADTQYF; DNA: TGTGCCAGCAGCTTAGGCGTACCAGGGGGGGCAGATACGCAGTATTTT
length: 13; D: NA; J: TRBJ2-1; V: TRBV7-2; size: NA; CDR3: CASWGGARDEQFF; DNA: TGTGCCAGCTGGGGGGGGGCCCGGGATGAGCAGTTCTTC
length: 19; D: TRBD2; J: TRBJ2-3; V: TRBV7-3; size: few; CDR3: CASSRWGGLAGGLTDTQYF; DNA: TGTGCCAGCAGCCGATGGGGCGGACTAGCGGGAGGACTAACAGATACGCAGTATTTT
length: 17; D: TRBD2; J: TRBJ2-2; V: TRBV6-1; size: many; CDR3: CASSEAGGGAGTGELFF; DNA: TGTGCCAGCAGTGAAGCAGGCGGGGGGGCAGGCACCGGGGAGCTGTTTTTT
length: 13; D: NA; J: TRBJ1-1; V: TRBV20-1; size: NA; CDR3: CSARDYPPTEAFF; DNA: TGCAGTGCTAGAGATTACCCTCCCACTGAAGCTTTCTTT
length: 13; D: NA; J: TRBJ1-3; V: TRBV9; size: few; CDR3: CASSVDQGNTIYF; DNA: TGTGCCAGCAGCGTAGACCAGGGAAACACCATATATTTT
length: 15; D: NA; J: TRBJ1-3; V: TRBV12-3/TRBV12-4; size: few; CDR3: CASSYDMNSGNTIYF; DNA: TGTGCCAGCAGCTACGACATGAACTCTGGAAACACCATATATTTT
length: 15; D: NA; J: TRBJ2-7; V: TRBV19; size: NA; CDR3: CASSLAGSLGDEQYF; DNA: TGTGCCAGTAGTCTCGCAGGGAGTCTTGGGGACGAGCAGTACTTC
length: 13; D: NA; J: TRBJ1-1; V: TRBV11-2; size: many; CDR3: CASSLDSNTEAFF; DNA: TGTGCCAGCAGCTTAGACTCGAACACTGAAGCTTTCTTT
length: 17; D: NA; J: TRBJ2-1; V: TRBV29-1; size: many; CDR3: CSVEERLGTGSYNEQFF; DNA: TGCAGCGTTGAAGAAAGGCTCGGCACCGGCTCCTACAATGAGCAGTTCTTC
length: 14; D: TRBD2; J: TRBJ2-1; V: TRBV27; size: many; CDR3: CASSEWGGYNEQFF; DNA: TGTGCCAGCAGCGAGTGGGGGGGTTACAATGAGCAGTTCTTC
length: 15; D: NA; J: TRBJ2-5; V: TRBV5-1; size: many; CDR3: CASSLVGTWQETQYF; DNA: TGCGCCAGCAGCTTGGTGGGGACTTGGCAAGAGACCCAGTACTTC
length: 17; D: TRBD1; J: TRBJ1-2; V: TRBV2; size: few; CDR3: CASIAGQGPPSIYGYTF; DNA: TGTGCCAGCATAGCGGGACAGGGGCCGCCCTCCATCTATGGCTACACCTTC